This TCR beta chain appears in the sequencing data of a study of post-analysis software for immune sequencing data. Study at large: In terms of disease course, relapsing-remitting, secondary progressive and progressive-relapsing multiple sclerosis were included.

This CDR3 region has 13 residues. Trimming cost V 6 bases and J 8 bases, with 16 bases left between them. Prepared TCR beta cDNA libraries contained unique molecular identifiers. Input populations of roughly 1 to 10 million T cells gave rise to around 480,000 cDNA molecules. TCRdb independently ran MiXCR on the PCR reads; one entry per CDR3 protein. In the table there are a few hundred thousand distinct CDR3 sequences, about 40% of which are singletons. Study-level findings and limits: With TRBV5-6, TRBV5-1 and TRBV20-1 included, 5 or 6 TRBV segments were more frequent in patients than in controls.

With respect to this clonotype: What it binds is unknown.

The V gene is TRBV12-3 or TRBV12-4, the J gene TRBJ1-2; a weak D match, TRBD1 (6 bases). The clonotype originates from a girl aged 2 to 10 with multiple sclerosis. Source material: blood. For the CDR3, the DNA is TGTGCCAGCAGCCTCGGGGGGGCCAAAGGCTACACCTTC. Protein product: CASSLGGAKGYTF.